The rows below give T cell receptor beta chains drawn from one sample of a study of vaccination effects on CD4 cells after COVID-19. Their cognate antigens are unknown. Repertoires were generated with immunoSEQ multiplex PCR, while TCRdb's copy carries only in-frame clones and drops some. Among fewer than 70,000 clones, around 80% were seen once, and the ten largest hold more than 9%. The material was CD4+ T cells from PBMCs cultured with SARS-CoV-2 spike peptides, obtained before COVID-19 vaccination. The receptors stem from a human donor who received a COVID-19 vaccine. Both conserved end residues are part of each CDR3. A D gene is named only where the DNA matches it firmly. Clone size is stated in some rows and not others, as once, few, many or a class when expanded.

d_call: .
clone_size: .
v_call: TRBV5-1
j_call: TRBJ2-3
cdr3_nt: TGCGCCAGCAGGCCGGGACTCAGTACAGATACGCAGTATTTT
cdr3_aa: CASRPGLSTDTQYF

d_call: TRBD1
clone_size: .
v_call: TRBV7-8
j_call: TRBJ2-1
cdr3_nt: TGTGCCAGCAGCTTAGGGACAGGGGTTTACAATGAGCAGTTCTTC
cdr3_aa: CASSLGTGVYNEQFF

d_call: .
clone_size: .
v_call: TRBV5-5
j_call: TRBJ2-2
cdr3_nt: TGTGCCAGCAGCTTACACGTGAACACCGGGGAGCTGTTTTTT
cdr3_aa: CASSLHVNTGELFF

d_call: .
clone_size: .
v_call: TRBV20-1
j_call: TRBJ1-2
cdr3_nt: TGCAGTGCTAGAGGGGGGGGCGGCTACACCTTC
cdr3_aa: CSARGGGGYTF

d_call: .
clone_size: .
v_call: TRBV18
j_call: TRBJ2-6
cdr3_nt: TGTGCCAGCTCACCTTCCTACTCTGGGGCCAACGTCCTGACTTTC
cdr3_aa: CASSPSYSGANVLTF

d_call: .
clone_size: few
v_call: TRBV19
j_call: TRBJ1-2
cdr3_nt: TGTGCCAGTAGTAGGGGACCTAGGGAATGGAAGAATGGCTACACCTTC
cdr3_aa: CASSRGPREWKNGYTF

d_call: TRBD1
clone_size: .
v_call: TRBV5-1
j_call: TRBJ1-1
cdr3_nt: TGCGCCAGCAACAGGGGGCTGGGAGCGAACACTGAAGCTTTCTTT
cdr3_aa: CASNRGLGANTEAFF

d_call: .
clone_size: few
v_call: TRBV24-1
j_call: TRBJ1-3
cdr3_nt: TGTGCCACCCCTGCCGTCTCCAGCTCTGGAAACACCATATATTTT
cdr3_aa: CATPAVSSSGNTIYF

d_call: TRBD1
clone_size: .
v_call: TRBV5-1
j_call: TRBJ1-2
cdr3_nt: TGCGCCAGCAGCTTGGCCTTAACCGCCGACAGGGTAGGCGGCTACACCTTC
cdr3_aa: CASSLALTADRVGGYTF

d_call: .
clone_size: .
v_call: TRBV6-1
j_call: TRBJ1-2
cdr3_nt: TGTGCCAGCAGTGAAATGGGGCAATGGTGGGGCTACACCTTC
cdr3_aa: CASSEMGQWWGYTF

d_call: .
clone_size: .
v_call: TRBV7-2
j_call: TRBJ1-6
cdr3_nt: TGTGCCAGCAGCTTAGCATGGGGGGTCAATTCACCCCTCCACTTT
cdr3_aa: CASSLAWGVNSPLHF

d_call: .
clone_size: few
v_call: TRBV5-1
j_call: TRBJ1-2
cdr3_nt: TGCGCCAGCAGCTTGACCCGGGACACAGGCTATGGCTACACCTTC
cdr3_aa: CASSLTRDTGYGYTF

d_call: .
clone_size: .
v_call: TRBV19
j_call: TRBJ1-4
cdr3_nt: TGTGCCAGTCGATCAGATGCAACTAATGAAAAACTGTTTTTT
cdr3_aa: CASRSDATNEKLFF

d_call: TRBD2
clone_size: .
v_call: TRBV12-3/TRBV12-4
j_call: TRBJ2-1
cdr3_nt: TGTGCCAGCAGCCCGCGGGGGGGTCAGTTCTTC
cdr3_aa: CASSPRGGQFF

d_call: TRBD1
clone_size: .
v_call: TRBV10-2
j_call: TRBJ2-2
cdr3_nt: TGCGCCAGCACTTCCTCCGGGACAGGAGGCACCGGGGAGCTGTTTTTT
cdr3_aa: CASTSSGTGGTGELFF

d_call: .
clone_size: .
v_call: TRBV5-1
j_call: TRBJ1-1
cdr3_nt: TGCGCCAGCAGAACGGGCCCTAACGCTGAAGCTTTCTTT
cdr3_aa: CASRTGPNAEAFF

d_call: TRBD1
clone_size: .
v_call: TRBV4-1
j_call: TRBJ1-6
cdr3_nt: TGCGCCAGCAGCCAAGGGACAGGGGCAACGTCCCCCCTCCACTTT
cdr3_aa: CASSQGTGATSPLHF

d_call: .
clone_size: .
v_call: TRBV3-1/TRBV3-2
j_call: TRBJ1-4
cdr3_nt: TGTGCCAGCAGCCAAGTTGGGGGGATACCCACTAATGAAAAACTGTTTTTT
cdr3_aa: CASSQVGGIPTNEKLFF

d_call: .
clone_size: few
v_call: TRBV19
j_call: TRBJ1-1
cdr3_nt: TGTGCCAGTACACCCTGGGGGAAGATGAACACTGAAGCTTTCTTT
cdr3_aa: CASTPWGKMNTEAFF

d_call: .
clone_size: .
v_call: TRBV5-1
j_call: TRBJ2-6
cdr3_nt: TGCGCCAGCAGTCTGCCCTCTGGGGCCAACGTCCTGACTTTC
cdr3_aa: CASSLPSGANVLTF

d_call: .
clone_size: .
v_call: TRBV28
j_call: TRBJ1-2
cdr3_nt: TGTGCCAGCAGTTCCCCGGGGGAGGATTATGGCTACACCTTC
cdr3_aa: CASSSPGEDYGYTF

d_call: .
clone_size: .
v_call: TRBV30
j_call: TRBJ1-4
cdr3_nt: TGTGCCTGGAGTGTTATCCTTAATGAAAAACTGTTTTTT
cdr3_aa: CAWSVILNEKLFF

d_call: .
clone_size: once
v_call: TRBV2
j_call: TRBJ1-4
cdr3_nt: TGTGCCAGCAGTCTTAATGAAAAACTGTTTTTT
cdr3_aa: CASSLNEKLFF

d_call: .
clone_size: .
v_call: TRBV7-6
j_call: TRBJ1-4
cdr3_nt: TGTGCCAGCAGCTTAGCGCCAGGGTATGATGAAAAACTGTTTTTT
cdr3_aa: CASSLAPGYDEKLFF

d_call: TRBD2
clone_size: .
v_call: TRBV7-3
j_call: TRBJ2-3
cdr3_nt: TGTGCCAGCAGCTTAATGGGGACTAGCGGGGGCTTCACAGATACGCAGTATTTT
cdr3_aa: CASSLMGTSGGFTDTQYF

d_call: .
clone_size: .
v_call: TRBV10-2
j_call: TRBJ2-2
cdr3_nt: TGCGCCAGCAGTGAGTCGAGCCCCGGCAGGATCAACACCGGGGAGCTGTTTTTT
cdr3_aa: CASSESSPGRINTGELFF

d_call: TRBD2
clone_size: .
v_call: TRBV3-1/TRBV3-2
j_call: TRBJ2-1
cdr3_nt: TGTGCCAGCAGCATAGCGGGGGGGCGTCGCGATGAGCAGTTCTTC
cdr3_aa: CASSIAGGRRDEQFF

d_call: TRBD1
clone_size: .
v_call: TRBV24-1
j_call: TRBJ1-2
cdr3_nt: TGTGCCACCAGTGATAGGGGACCGGGACAGCCCTATGGCTACACCTTC
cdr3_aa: CATSDRGPGQPYGYTF

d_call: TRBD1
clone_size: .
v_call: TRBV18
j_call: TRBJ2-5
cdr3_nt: TGTGCCAGCTCACCACAAAGCGGACAGGGACAGACCCAGTACTTC
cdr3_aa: CASSPQSGQGQTQYF

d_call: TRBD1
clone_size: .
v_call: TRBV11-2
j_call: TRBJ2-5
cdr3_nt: TGTGCCAGCAGCTCGGGACAGACCATCCAAGAGACCCAGTACTTC
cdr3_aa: CASSSGQTIQETQYF

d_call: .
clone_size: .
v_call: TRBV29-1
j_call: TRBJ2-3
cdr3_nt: TGCAGCGTTCCATGGGAGAGCACAGATACGCAGTATTTT
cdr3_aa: CSVPWESTDTQYF

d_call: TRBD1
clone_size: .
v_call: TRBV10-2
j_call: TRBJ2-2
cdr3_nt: TGCGCCAGCAGTGACCCACCGGGACAGGGGGCCGGGGAGCTGTTTTTT
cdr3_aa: CASSDPPGQGAGELFF

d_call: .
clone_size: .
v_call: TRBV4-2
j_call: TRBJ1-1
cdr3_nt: TGTGCCAGCAGCCAATCCCTGACAGGGAACACTGAAGCTTTCTTT
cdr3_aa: CASSQSLTGNTEAFF

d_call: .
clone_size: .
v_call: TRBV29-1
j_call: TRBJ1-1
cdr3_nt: TGCAGCGGGACCTCGATCCGGGGGACGGGAAACACTGAAGCTTTCTTT
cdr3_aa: CSGTSIRGTGNTEAFF

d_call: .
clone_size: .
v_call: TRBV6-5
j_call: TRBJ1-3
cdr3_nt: TGTGCCAGCAGACGAGCGACAGCTGGAAACACCATATATTTT
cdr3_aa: CASRRATAGNTIYF

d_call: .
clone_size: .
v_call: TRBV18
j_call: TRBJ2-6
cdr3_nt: TGTGCCAGCTCCCCGAACTCTGGGGCCAACGTCCTGACTTTC
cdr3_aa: CASSPNSGANVLTF

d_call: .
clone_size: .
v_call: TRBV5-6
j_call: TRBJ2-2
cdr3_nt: TGTGCCAGCATCCATCGAGGCGCCACAGCCACCGGGGAGCTGTTTTTT
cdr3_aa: CASIHRGATATGELFF

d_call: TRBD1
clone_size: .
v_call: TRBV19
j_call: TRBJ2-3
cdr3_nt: TGTGCCAGCGCGGTACAGGGGACAGATACGCAGTATTTT
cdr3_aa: CASAVQGTDTQYF

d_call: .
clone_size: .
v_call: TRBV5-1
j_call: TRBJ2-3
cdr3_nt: TGCGCCAGCAGCTCAACCCGACAGTCCACAGATACGCAGTATTTT
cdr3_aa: CASSSTRQSTDTQYF

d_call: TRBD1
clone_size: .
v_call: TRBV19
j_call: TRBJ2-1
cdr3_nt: TGTGCCAGTAGTGACAGGGTAAGCTCCTACAATGAGCAGTTCTTC
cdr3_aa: CASSDRVSSYNEQFF

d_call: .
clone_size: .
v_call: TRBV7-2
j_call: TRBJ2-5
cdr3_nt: TGTGCCAGCAGCTTAGCGTTGGGTCAGTTGAGGACCCAGTACTTC
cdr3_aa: CASSLALGQLRTQYF

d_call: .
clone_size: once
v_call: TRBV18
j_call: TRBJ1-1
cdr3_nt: TGTGCCAGCTCCTATCAGGGGAACACTGAAGCTTTCTTT
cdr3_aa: CASSYQGNTEAFF

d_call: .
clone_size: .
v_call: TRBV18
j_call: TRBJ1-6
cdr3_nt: TGTGCCAGCTCACTGGGAGGATGGGATTCACCCCTCCACTTT
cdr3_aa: CASSLGGWDSPLHF

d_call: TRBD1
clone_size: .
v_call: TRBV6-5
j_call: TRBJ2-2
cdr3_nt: TGTGCCAGCAGTAGGGACAGGGCGGAAACCGGGGAGCTGTTTTTT
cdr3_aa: CASSRDRAETGELFF

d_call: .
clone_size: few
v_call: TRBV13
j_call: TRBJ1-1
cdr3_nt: TGTGCCAGCAGCCCGGACCTAATGAACACTGAAGCTTTCTTT
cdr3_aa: CASSPDLMNTEAFF